These 13 T cell receptor beta chains originate from one sample sequenced in a study of shared clonotypes between healthy human individuals. Profiled with immunoSEQ multiplex PCR; TCRdb holds only in-frame clones, not every one. The sample comprises about 1.4 million clones, approximately 96% of which are singletons, and over 1% rests with the top ten. Specimen: naive CD4+ T cells sorted from blood. Described subset: CD45RA+ positively selected. The source of these receptors is a man younger than 45 in good health.

In this sample, this clone turned up once. The rearrangement joins TRBV18 to TRBJ2-7, with TRBD2 identical over 9 bases. This CDR3 has 16 residues. The germline gives CDR1 KGHSH, CDR2 LQKENI. J gave up 5 bases and V 0 bases, and 8 bases lay outside the gene matches. The CDR3 region is CASSPPVAAGGNEQYF. CDR3 coding DNA: TGTGCCAGCTCACCACCGGTGGCAGCGGGAGGTAACGAGCAGTACTTC.

In the case of this clone: Other DNA sequences in the sample encode the same CDR3. The chain recombines TRBV5-1 with TRBJ2-3; TRBD2 might be the D (6 bases). V was trimmed by 2 bases and J by 0 bases, leaving 10 bases between them. Germline V gene data show CDR1 as SGHRS and CDR2 as YFSETQ. The CDR3 covers 15 residues. The CDR3 is CASSFGGTSTDTQYF. The CDR3 DNA sequence: TGCGCCAGCAGCTTCGGGGGAACTAGCACAGATACGCAGTATTTT.

The chain joins TRBV21-1 to TRBJ2-2; the table's D call TRBD1 went unverified against the DNA. TRBV21-1 is a known pseudogene. The CDR3 covers 15 residues. CDR3 nucleotide sequence: TGTGCCAGCAGCAAAGGGGAACAGGGGGCCGGGGAGCTGTTTTTT. It codes for CASSKGEQGAGELFF.

The V call is TRBV29-1, the J call TRBJ2-5, with a tentative D call TRBD2 (5 bases). V lost 0 bases and J lost 3, with 8 bases in between. The V gene's germline CDR1 is SQVTM and CDR2 ANQGSEA. The CDR3 runs to 13 residues. This chain's CDR3 is CSVEDGSKETQYF. The CDR3 DNA reads as TGCAGCGTTGAAGATGGGAGCAAAGAGACCCAGTACTTC.

CDR3 coding DNA: TGTGCCAGCAGTGAAGTGAGGACAGGGGCAAACACCGGGGAGCTGTTTTTT. Translating gives CASSEVRTGANTGELFF. The chain carries TRBV2 and TRBJ2-2; 9 positions agree with TRBD1. Germline V CDR1 and CDR2: SNHLY, FYNNEI. Trimming cost V 1 base and J 2 bases; bases outside gene matches: 5. This CDR3 is 17 amino acids long.

The chain recombines TRBV28 with TRBJ2-2, with TRBD1 matching 8 bases. CDR1 is MDHEN, CDR2 SYDVKM, per germline. The CDR3 covers 16 residues. Trimming cost V 6 bases and J 4 bases; bases outside gene matches: 10. CDR3 DNA: TGTGCCAGCAGCCGAACTGACGGGACAGGCACCGGGGAGCTGTTTTTT. This encodes CASSRTDGTGTGELFF.

The CDR3 DNA sequence: TGTGCCAGCGGGGGGGTCCCGGTGGCGGGGGAGCTGTTTTTT. It is translated as CASGGVPVAGELFF. The J gene is TRBJ2-2, the V gene TRBV28, with TRBD2 matching over 7 bases. The CDR3 spans 14 residues. Germline loops: CDR1 MDHEN, CDR2 SYDVKM. Losses at the gene ends were 8 bases for V and 8 bases for J; bases not matched to a gene: 11.

The chain joins TRBV7-9 to TRBJ2-2, with a tentative D call TRBD2 (6 bases). CDR1 and CDR2 from the germline V gene are SEHNR and FQNEAQ (reference sequence). The CDR3 runs to 14 residues. Trimming took 5 bases from V and 4 from J, leaving 11 bases between them. The CDR3 protein is CASSVQEGTGELFF. Here the CDR3 DNA reads TGTGCCAGCAGCGTACAGGAGGGCACCGGGGAGCTGTTTTTT. Full variable domain (missing parts from reference TRBV7-9 and TRBJ2-2): DTGVSQNPRHKITKRGQNVTFRCDPISEHNRLYWYRQTLGQGPEFLTYFQNEAQLEKSRLLSDRFSAERPKGSFSTLEIQRTEQGDSAMYLCASSVQEGTGELFFGEGSRLTVL.

The chain employs TRBV18 and TRBJ2-3; possible D gene TRBD2, 6 bases. V shed 4 bases and J shed 6 bases, with 11 bases lying between them. The CDR3 extends over 13 amino acids. Germline V lookup: CDR1 KGHSH, CDR2 LQKENI. CDR3 loop: CASSQSGSDTQYF. The CDR3 DNA follows: TGTGCCAGCTCACAAAGCGGGTCGGATACGCAGTATTTT.

The chain combines TRBV5-1 with TRBJ1-4, with 7 bases matching TRBD1. V dropped 6 bases and J dropped 4; count of bases not matched to a gene: 6. Germline V gives CDR1 SGHRS, CDR2 YFSETQ. The CDR3 runs 14 residues. The CDR3 DNA is TGCGCCAGCACCGCCGGGACAGATAATGAAAAACTGTTTTTT. Protein: CASTAGTDNEKLFF.

The chain is built from TRBV10-1 and TRBJ2-5, with D possibly TRBD1 on 6 matching bases. The CDR3 is made up of 15 amino acids. Germline V gene lookup returns CDR1 WNHNN and CDR2 SYGVQD (reference sequence). Trimming pared 3 bases from V and 1 base from J, leaving 12 bases between. DNA of the CDR3: TGCGCCAGCAGTGATAGGCAGGGGCTCCAAGAGACCCAGTACTTC. It encodes CASSDRQGLQETQYF.

Comments on this clone: Other DNA sequences in this specimen translate into the identical CDR3. The chain employs TRBV5-1 and TRBJ2-2, with D possibly being TRBD1 (6 bases). V was cut by 1 base and J by 1 base, with 8 bases left in between. Looked up from germline, CDR1 is SGHRS and CDR2 is YFSETQ. The CDR3 loop spans 15 amino acids. The CDR3 sequence: CASSLLQGNTGELFF. CDR3 DNA sequence: TGCGCCAGCAGCTTGTTACAGGGGAACACCGGGGAGCTGTTTTTT.

The V gene is TRBV5-1, the J gene TRBJ2-3; D may be TRBD2 (7 bases). The CDR3 has 16 residues. In germline, CDR1 is SGHRS, CDR2 YFSETQ. V dropped 4 bases and J dropped 4 bases, with 19 bases sitting between them. CDR3 in DNA: TGCGCCAGCAGCCAAACACCCTCGGGGGGCGCAGATACGCAGTATTTT. This sequence encodes CASSQTPSGGADTQYF.